These 8 T cell receptor beta chains originate from one sample sequenced in a study of CD8+CD57+ T cells in acquired aplastic anemia. Genomic DNA was employed as the template in profiling TCR beta VDJ and CDR3. MiXCR was run by TCRdb on the reads, yielding one entry per CDR3 protein. The repertoire consists of about 130,000 distinct CDR3 sequences, with about 46% occurring once and the leading ten covering roughly 2.7%. The sample consisted of sorted CD4+, CD8+, or CD8+CD57+ T cells (not recorded which) from PBMCs. The receptor source for this set is a human donor in good health, serving as a control.

The chain joins TRBV7-3 to TRBJ1-1; D gene unclear. This CDR3 is 13 amino acids long. CDR1 and CDR2 from the germline V gene are SGHTA and FQGTGA. The germline V and J ends were trimmed by 5 bases and 0 bases, with 7 bases remaining between them. The CDR3 here is CASSPTVNTEAFF. The CDR3 nucleotides are TGTGCCAGCAGCCCGACTGTGAACACTGAAGCTTTCTTT. Full variable domain (rest looked up from reference TRBV7-3 and TRBJ1-1): GAGVSQTPSNKVTEKGKYVELRCDPISGHTALYWYRQSLGQGPEFLIYFQGTGAADDSGLPNDRFFAVRPEGSVSTLKIQRTERGDSAVYLCASSPTVNTEAFFGQGTRLTVV.

In this sample, this clonotype turned up many times. The gene calls are TRBV4-2 and TRBJ1-2; tentatively, D is TRBD1 (5 bases). Germline CDR1 is LGHNA and CDR2 is YNFKEQ. The CDR3 contains 16 residues. Trimming removed 3 bases at V and 3 bases at J, with 17 bases between. DNA for the CDR3: TGTGCCAGCAGCCATTCGGGCAGGGCCCGGGACTATGGCTACACCTTC. It yields the protein CASSHSGRARDYGYTF.

The genes are TRBV29-1 and TRBJ2-7; possibly TRBD2 for D (6 bases). V lost 6 bases to trimming and J lost 7 bases, with 16 bases between them. Germline-derived CDR1 and CDR2 are SQVTM and ANQGSEA. The CDR3 has 12 amino acids. CDR3 residues: CSVVVPRGEQYF. CDR3 sequence (DNA): TGCAGCGTCGTCGTCCCTCGGGGGGAGCAGTACTTC.

The sample holds one count of this clonotype. This may stem from a read error, because a much larger clone lies one nucleotide away. The CDR3 DNA is TGTGCCAGCAGTATAGCGGGGGCTTCCTACGTGCAGTACTTC. Translation: CASSIAGASYVQYF. The chain is built from TRBV6-1 and TRBJ2-7; TRBD2 matches 9 bases. The CDR3 loop spans 14 amino acids. Germline lookup yields CDR1 MNHNS and CDR2 SASEGT.

The rearrangement joins TRBV5-6 to TRBJ1-6, with a weak D call TRBD1 (5 bases). V was shortened by 2 bases and J by 10 bases, with 10 bases between the two germline ends. The CDR3 is 13 amino acids. Germline assignment: CDR1 SGHDT and CDR2 YYEEEE. The CDR3 DNA reads as TGTGCCAGCAGCTTCGGCAGGGTCTCACCCCTCCACTTT. It is translated as CASSFGRVSPLHF.

Only a few counts were recorded for this clonotype. This chain links TRBV18 with TRBJ1-2, with 8 bases matching TRBD1. This CDR3 region has 17 residues. Germline CDR1 and CDR2: KGHSH and LQKENI. Trimming cost V 5 bases and J 6 bases; bases outside gene matches: 17. The CDR3 protein is CASSVSASPRGQNGYTF. The CDR3 nucleotides are TGTGCCAGCTCAGTCAGCGCTTCCCCCAGGGGGCAGAATGGCTACACCTTC.

This clonotype was counted ten times or more. The genes are TRBV20-1 and TRBJ1-6; 7 bases line up with TRBD1. V shed 1 base, J shed 5 bases, and the junction held 8 bases outside the gene matches. Per germline, CDR1 DFQATT and CDR2 SNEGSKA (reference sequence). The CDR3 has 16 residues. CDR3: CSARAFGQVNNSPLHF. The CDR3 nucleotides are TGCAGTGCTAGAGCTTTCGGACAGGTGAATAATTCACCCCTCCACTTT.

The rearrangement uses TRBV6-2 or TRBV6-3 and TRBJ2-2; 14 bases agree with TRBD2. This CDR3 spans 18 amino acids. Germline-derived CDR1 and CDR2 are MNHEY and SVGEGT. Trimming took 4 bases from V and 0 from J; bases not matched to a gene: 4. In DNA, the CDR3 is TGTGCCAGCAGTTCTCGACTAGCGGGGGGGCCGAACACCGGGGAGCTGTTTTTT. Translation: CASSSRLAGGPNTGELFF.